These 18 T cell receptor beta chains were all obtained from the same sample, sequenced in a study of response to subunit inactivated influenza vaccine. TCRdb re-analysed the RT-PCR reads in MiXCR, keeping a single row per CDR3 protein. The profile shows about 780,000 distinct CDR3 sequences, roughly 20% of them singletons. The source was PBMCs from blood, collected roughly 5 days after vaccination. These TCRs come from a middle-aged man who received an inactivated influenza vaccine.

The chain employs TRBV10-3 and TRBJ2-2, with 7 bases identical to TRBD1. Unmatched junction bases numbered 2, after V lost 10 bases and J lost 0 bases. There are 13 residues in the CDR3. From germline, CDR1 is ENHRY and CDR2 SYGVKD. This CDR3 is CATGQANTGELFF. The CDR3 coding sequence is TGTGCCACCGGACAGGCGAACACCGGGGAGCTGTTTTTT.

This clonotype was recorded a few times. The chain combines TRBV11-2 with TRBJ2-1; D is uncertain. The CDR3 is made up of 14 amino acids. V dropped 2 bases and J dropped 8 bases, with 13 bases sitting between them. CDR1 is SGHAT and CDR2 is FQNNGV in the germline V gene. The CDR3 DNA reads as TGTGCCAGCAGCTTATCGGGCTATTTCCATGAGCAGTTCTTC. Amino acid sequence: CASSLSGYFHEQFF. Filled out from reference TRBV11-2 and TRBJ2-1, the complete variable domain reads EAGVAQSPRYKIIEKRQSVAFWCNPISGHATLYWYQQILGQGPKLLIQFQNNGVVDDSQLPKDRFSAERLKGVDSTLKIQPAKLEDSAVYLCASSLSGYFHEQFFGPGTRLTVL.

This clonotype was recorded once. The gene calls are TRBV20-1 and TRBJ2-3; D not resolved. V was shortened by 3 bases and J by 0 bases, with 13 bases between the two germline ends. Germline values: CDR1 DFQATT, CDR2 SNEGSKA (reference sequence). The CDR3 consists of 15 residues. The CDR3 DNA reads as TGCAGTGCTAGGGGTCGCGGCTCTAGCACAGATACGCAGTATTTT. This gives the protein CSARGRGSSTDTQYF.

This clonotype appeared many times. This chain joins TRBV20-1 and TRBJ2-1; D is possibly TRBD2 (5 bases). CDR3 size: 15 residues. The V end was cut by 1 base, the J end by 7 bases, with 17 bases between. CDR1 DFQATT and CDR2 SNEGSKA come from the germline V gene (reference sequence). The CDR3 spells CSARVSRRETNEQFF. DNA for the CDR3: TGCAGTGCTAGAGTGAGTCGAAGGGAGACGAATGAGCAGTTCTTC.

In this sample, this clonotype turned up many times. The rearrangement uses TRBV20-1 and TRBJ2-1; 8 bases map to TRBD2. The germline gives CDR1 DFQATT, CDR2 SNEGSKA (reference sequence). Trimming removed 3 bases from V and 7 bases from J; junction bases left unmatched: 8. The CDR3 has 14 amino acids. The CDR3 sequence is CSASYGLASNEQFF. In nucleotides, the CDR3 is TGCAGTGCTAGTTATGGACTAGCTAGTAATGAGCAGTTCTTC.

The gene calls are TRBV28 and TRBJ2-4, with TRBD1 as a possible D gene (6 bases). V lost 3 bases, J lost 7 bases, and 13 bases lay in between. Germline CDR1 and CDR2: MDHEN and SYDVKM. This CDR3 contains 14 residues. CDR3 loop: CASSLWQGGNIQYF. The CDR3 coding sequence is TGTGCCAGCAGTTTGTGGCAAGGGGGTAACATTCAGTACTTC.

The chain recombines TRBV6-2 or TRBV6-3 with TRBJ2-2; D possibly corresponds to TRBD2 (5 bases). In germline, CDR1 is MNHEY, CDR2 SVGEGT. This CDR3 has 15 residues. V was shortened by 7 bases and J by 2 bases, with 14 bases between the two germline ends. CDR3 in DNA: TGTGCCAGCACGTCGCTAGCACGAAACACCGGGGAGCTGTTTTTT. It codes for CASTSLARNTGELFF.

The chain has TRBV20-1 and TRBJ2-7; D ambiguous. This CDR3 is 12 amino acids long. Germline loops: CDR1 DFQATT, CDR2 SNEGSKA (reference sequence). The V and J ends lost 3 bases and 2 bases respectively, with 8 bases between them. The CDR3, as DNA: TGCAGTGCTAGCCCCGAAGCCTACGAGCAGTACTTC. Translation: CSASPEAYEQYF.

This chain uses TRBV29-1 with TRBJ2-4; D is uncertain. V lost 2 bases and J lost 0, with 5 bases in between. The germline gives CDR1 SQVTM, CDR2 ANQGSEA. This CDR3 spans 13 amino acids. CDR3: CSVEPVAKNIQYF. The DNA of the CDR3 is TGCAGCGTTGAACCGGTAGCCAAAAACATTCAGTACTTC.

The chain couples TRBV7-6 to TRBJ2-7, with 9 bases lining up with TRBD2. After removal of 0 bases from V and 7 bases from J, the junction contained 13 bases not matched to a gene. Germline CDR1 and CDR2: SGHVS and FNYEAQ. The CDR3 has 17 amino acids. CDR3 nucleotide sequence: TGTGCCAGCAGCTTAGCCGTTGGTAGCGGGGGCTTAAAAGAGCAGTACTTC. It specifies CASSLAVGSGGLKEQYF.

This clonotype was observed at least ten times. This chain connects TRBV20-1 to TRBJ2-3; D is uncertain. The CDR3 has 12 amino acids. Germline V gives CDR1 DFQATT, CDR2 SNEGSKA (reference sequence). V dropped 3 bases and J dropped 4 bases, with 8 bases sitting between them. The CDR3 DNA reads TGCAGTGCTAGTAAGACCTCAGATACGCAGTATTTT. Its protein product is CSASKTSDTQYF.

The V and J genes are TRBV28 and TRBJ1-2; no definite D call. Germline V lookup: CDR1 MDHEN, CDR2 SYDVKM. The CDR3 covers 13 residues. V lost 7 bases and J 0 bases, leaving 9 bases between the germline ends. CDR3 residues: CASTWAANYGYTF. The CDR3, as DNA: TGTGCCAGCACCTGGGCAGCTAACTATGGCTACACCTTC.

The V call is TRBV20-1, the J call TRBJ2-1; D is unclear. Germline V gives CDR1 DFQATT, CDR2 SNEGSKA (reference sequence). V was clipped by 6 bases and J by 0 bases, with 9 bases between them. The CDR3 is 13 amino acids. This CDR3 reads CSAYPSSYNEQFF. The CDR3 coding sequence is TGCAGTGCGTATCCAAGCTCCTACAATGAGCAGTTCTTC.

This clonotype appeared a few times. The rearrangement joins TRBV9 to TRBJ2-5, with 7 bases fitting TRBD1. Germline CDR1 and CDR2: SGDLS and YYNGEE. This CDR3 has 15 residues. V was pared by 3 bases and J by 5 bases, with 10 bases of the junction left unmatched. The CDR3 DNA is TGTGCCAGCAGCGGACAGGGACGCGTCAGGGAGACCCAGTACTTC. This translates into CASSGQGRVRETQYF.

Only a few counts were recorded for this clonotype. The chain uses TRBV9 and TRBJ2-3; D is unresolved. Trimming took 3 bases from V and 1 from J, leaving 12 bases between them. Germline V gives CDR1 SGDLS, CDR2 YYNGEE. The CDR3 contains 15 residues. The CDR3 coding sequence is TGTGCCAGCAGCGGAGGCGGCGGAGGCACAGATACGCAGTATTTT. Its protein is CASSGGGGGTDTQYF.

The sample holds a few counts of this clonotype. The rearrangement uses TRBV20-1 and TRBJ2-2; D perhaps matches TRBD1 (5 bases). The CDR3 covers 13 residues. CDR1 DFQATT and CDR2 SNEGSKA come from the germline V gene (reference sequence). V dropped 3 bases and J dropped 3 bases, with 8 bases sitting between them. DNA for the CDR3: TGCAGTGCTAGCAGGGTAGACACCGGGGAGCTGTTTTTT. Its translation: CSASRVDTGELFF.

A few counts support this clonotype. V gene TRBV4-1 combines with J gene TRBJ2-7, with a tentative D call TRBD2 (6 bases). Germline V CDR1 and CDR2: MGHRA, YSYEKL. The CDR3 runs 16 residues. V was pared by 6 bases and J by 6 bases, with 24 bases between. The CDR3 coding sequence is TGCGCCAGCAGACAAACCGGAGGGGATCAGGTGGGCGAGCAGTACTTC. Translating gives CASRQTGGDQVGEQYF.

This clonotype was counted between two and nine times. CDR3 nucleotide sequence: TGTGCCAGCAGTACCAGATCCAGAATAGGGGGTACGCAGTATTTT. The encoded protein is CASSTRSRIGGTQYF. This chain uses TRBV12-3 or TRBV12-4 with TRBJ2-3, with D perhaps TRBD1 (6 bases). V was clipped by 5 bases and J by 8 bases, with 20 bases between them. The CDR3 extends over 15 amino acids.